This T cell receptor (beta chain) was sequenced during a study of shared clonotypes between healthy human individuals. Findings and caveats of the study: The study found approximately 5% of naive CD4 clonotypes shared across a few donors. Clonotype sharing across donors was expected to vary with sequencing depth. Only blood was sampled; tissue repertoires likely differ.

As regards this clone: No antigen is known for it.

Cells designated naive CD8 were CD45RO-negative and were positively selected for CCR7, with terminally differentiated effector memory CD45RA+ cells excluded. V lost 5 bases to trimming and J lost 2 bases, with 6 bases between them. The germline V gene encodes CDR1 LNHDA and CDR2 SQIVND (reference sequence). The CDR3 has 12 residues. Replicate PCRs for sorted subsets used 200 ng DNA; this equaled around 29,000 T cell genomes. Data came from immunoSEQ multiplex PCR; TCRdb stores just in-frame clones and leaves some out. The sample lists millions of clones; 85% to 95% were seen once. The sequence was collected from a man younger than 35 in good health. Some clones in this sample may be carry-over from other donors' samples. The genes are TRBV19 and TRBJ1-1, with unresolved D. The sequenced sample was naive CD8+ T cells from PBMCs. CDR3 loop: CASSGLNTEAFF. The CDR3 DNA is TGTGCCAGTAGTGGTCTAAACACTGAAGCTTTCTTT.